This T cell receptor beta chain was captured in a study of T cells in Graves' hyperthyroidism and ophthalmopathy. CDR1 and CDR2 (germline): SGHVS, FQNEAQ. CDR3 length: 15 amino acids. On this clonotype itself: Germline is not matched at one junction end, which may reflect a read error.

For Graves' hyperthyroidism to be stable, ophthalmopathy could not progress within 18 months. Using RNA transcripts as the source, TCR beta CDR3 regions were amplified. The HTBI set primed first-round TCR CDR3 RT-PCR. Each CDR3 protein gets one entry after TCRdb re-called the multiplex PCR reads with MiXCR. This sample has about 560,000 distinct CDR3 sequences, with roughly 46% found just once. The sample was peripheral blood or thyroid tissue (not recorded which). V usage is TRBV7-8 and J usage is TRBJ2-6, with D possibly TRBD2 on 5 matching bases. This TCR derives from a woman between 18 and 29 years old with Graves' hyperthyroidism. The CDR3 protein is CASSSFEGWAYVLTF. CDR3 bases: TGTGCCAGCAGTTCCTTTGAGGGATGGGCCTACGTCCTGACTTTC.